A selection of T cell receptor beta chains follows, all from one sample in a study of T cells after yellow fever vaccination. TCRdb reprocessed the 5' RACE reads via MiXCR and lists one record per CDR3 protein. The top ten clones hold roughly 18% of a sample with around 340,000 distinct CDR3 sequences, roughly 9.4% of them seen once. The material sequenced was PBMCs, taken on the day of the first yellow fever vaccination. The receptors stem from a man aged 18-30 years who received the YFV17D yellow fever vaccine. Both conserved end residues are part of each CDR3. D genes are given only for firm matches. Rows may omit the clone size; those that give it use once, few, many or a size class.

V gene,D gene,clone size,J gene,CDR3 DNA,CDR3 protein
TRBV7-8,.,.,TRBJ2-3,TGTGCCAGCAGCTTAGCAATCAGGGGCACGCAGTATTTT,CASSLAIRGTQYF
TRBV5-4,TRBD2,.,TRBJ2-2,TGTGCCAGCAGCACCCTAGCGGGGGTGGTCACCGGGGAGCTGTTTTTT,CASSTLAGVVTGELFF
TRBV7-9,.,.,TRBJ1-2,TGTGCCAGCAGCCCCCCCGAAGGGGATAGCTACACCTTC,CASSPPEGDSYTF
TRBV9,.,.,TRBJ2-5,TGTGCCAGCAGCGTAGCTACCGCGGGACAAGAGACCCAGTACTTC,CASSVATAGQETQYF
TRBV6-2/TRBV6-3,.,.,TRBJ2-5,TGTGCCAGCAGTCCGGGCGGGGGCCCAGAGACCCAGTACTTC,CASSPGGGPETQYF
TRBV5-5,.,.,TRBJ2-3,TGTGCCAGCAGCTTTAGGCGGGCAGGGGTCACAGATACGCAGTATTTT,CASSFRRAGVTDTQYF
TRBV6-2/TRBV6-3,.,few,TRBJ1-1,TGTGCCAGCAGTTACCATGGGGCTGTTCGTACTGAAGCTTTCTTT,CASSYHGAVRTEAFF
TRBV11-2,.,few,TRBJ2-1,TGTGCCAGCACCACCCCCGGGGGGCTGTTCGGCAATGAGCAGTTCTTC,CASTTPGGLFGNEQFF
TRBV5-1,.,many,TRBJ1-2,TGCGCCAGCAGCTTGCAGTCGCGCAGCTACACCTTC,CASSLQSRSYTF
TRBV2,.,many,TRBJ2-2,TGTGCCAGCAGTCCGGGACACGCTAACACCGGGGAGCTGTTTTTT,CASSPGHANTGELFF
TRBV7-2,.,.,TRBJ2-4,TGTGCCAGCAGCCGTCCTATTACCCCCAGTGGCAAAAACATTCAGTACTTC,CASSRPITPSGKNIQYF
TRBV7-3,TRBD1,few,TRBJ2-5,TGTGCCAGCAGCCAGGGACAGGGGAAGACCCAGTACTTC,CASSQGQGKTQYF
TRBV20-1,TRBD2,.,TRBJ2-2,TGCAGTGCTAGAAAGCCGGGACTAGCGGCGAACACCGGGGAGCTGTTTTTT,CSARKPGLAANTGELFF
TRBV27,.,.,TRBJ1-1,TGTGCCAGCAGCTCGGCGGGGAGGGGGAACACTGAAGCTTTCTTT,CASSSAGRGNTEAFF
TRBV7-6,.,.,TRBJ2-3,TGTGCCAGCAGCCGCCTACCAGATACGCAGTATTTT,CASSRLPDTQYF
TRBV4-2,.,many,TRBJ2-5,TGTGCCAGCAGCCAGGGGGACGCGGAAGAGACCCAGTACTTC,CASSQGDAEETQYF
TRBV10-2,.,few,TRBJ2-7,TGCGCCAGCAGTGAGTCGCCCGATTCCTCCTACGAGCAGTACTTC,CASSESPDSSYEQYF
TRBV12-3/TRBV12-4,.,.,TRBJ2-5,TGTGCCAGCAGTTTACATGGCGGGGCCCAAGAGACCCAGTACTTC,CASSLHGGAQETQYF
TRBV9,.,few,TRBJ2-7,TGTGCCAGCAGCGCAATTCCGGGGGTGAGCTCCTACGAGCAGTACTTC,CASSAIPGVSSYEQYF
TRBV12-3/TRBV12-4,TRBD1,many,TRBJ2-7,TGTGCCAGCAGTGCCGGGACAGGGCTTTACGAGCAGTACTTC,CASSAGTGLYEQYF
TRBV7-2,TRBD1,.,TRBJ1-2,TGTGCCAGCAGCTTAACTTTAGCGGGACAGACCTATGGCTACACCTTC,CASSLTLAGQTYGYTF
TRBV5-1,TRBD1,.,TRBJ1-6,TGCGCCAGTAAGGACAGGGATAATTCACCCCTCCACTTT,CASKDRDNSPLHF
TRBV9,TRBD1,.,TRBJ1-2,TGTGCCAGCAGCGTATCCGGGACAGGGGTAGACTACACCTTC,CASSVSGTGVDYTF
TRBV7-2,TRBD2,.,TRBJ2-1,TGTGCCAGCAGCTCTAGCGGGGCTAGCTCCTACAATGAGCAGTTCTTC,CASSSSGASSYNEQFF
TRBV12-3/TRBV12-4,.,many,TRBJ2-5,TGTGCCAGCAGTTCACGGGAATATTTCCAAGAGACCCAGTACTTC,CASSSREYFQETQYF